Following are 17 T cell receptor beta chains from one sample sequenced in a study of CD8 T cells in ankylosing spondylitis. TCRdb independently ran MiXCR on the 5' RACE reads; one entry per CDR3 protein. The sample yields almost 250,000 distinct CDR3 sequences, under 35% seen once. Input material: blood, either unsorted or a sorted T cell fraction (not recorded which). The source is a male donor with ankylosing spondylitis or in good health (not recorded which).

This chain uses TRBV6-5 with TRBJ2-3; tentative D call: TRBD1 (6 bases). The V end lost 5 bases, the J end lost 10 bases, and 13 bases lay between the germline ends. Per the germline V gene, CDR1 is MNHEY and CDR2 is SVGAGI. This CDR3 has 12 residues. The CDR3, as DNA: TGTGCCAGCAGTAAACAGGGACGGCCGCAGTATTTT. Its protein product is CASSKQGRPQYF.

The chain combines TRBV5-1 with TRBJ2-5, with D tentatively TRBD2 (6 bases). Germline CDR1 and CDR2: SGHRS and YFSETQ. V shed 4 bases and J shed 5 bases, with 12 bases lying between them. The CDR3 runs 13 residues. For the CDR3, the DNA is TGCGCCAGCAGCGTGATGGCGGGGGAGACCCAGTACTTC. It translates to CASSVMAGETQYF.

This rearrangement joins TRBV10-1 to TRBJ2-1; 7 bases line up with TRBD1. The CDR3 length is 16 residues. V gave up 1 base and J gave up 7 bases; unmatched junction bases: 10. From germline, CDR1 is WNHNN and CDR2 SYGVQD (reference sequence). CDR3 region: CASSELRQGSRNEQFF. The CDR3 bases are TGCGCCAGCAGTGAGTTACGACAGGGTAGCAGGAATGAGCAGTTCTTC.

This clonotype came up many times. The V gene is TRBV20-1, the J gene TRBJ2-7; D call uncertain. This CDR3 comprises 16 residues. Trimming took off 3 bases at V and 7 bases at J, with 25 bases between the two ends. The germline gives CDR1 DFQATT, CDR2 SNEGSKA (reference sequence). The CDR3, as DNA: TGCAGTGCTAGGCCAGGTGGGATGGGATCGCGTGGGGAGCAGTACTTC. Protein product: CSARPGGMGSRGEQYF.

V is TRBV4-1 and J is TRBJ2-7, with 7 bases identical to TRBD2. Germline CDR1 is MGHRA and CDR2 is YSYEKL. The CDR3 sequence is 13 residues long. J gave up 6 bases and V 0 bases, and 2 bases lay outside the gene matches. The CDR3, as DNA: TGCGCCAGCAGCCAAGATAGGGAGGGCGAGCAGTACTTC. Its protein product is CASSQDREGEQYF.

In regard to this clonotype: A read error may explain this, as a much larger clone is one base away. The chain employs TRBV9 and TRBJ2-3; 8 bases agree with TRBD1. Trimming cost V 3 bases and J 3 bases; bases outside gene matches: 3. CDR1 and CDR2 (germline): SGDLS, YYNGEE. The CDR3 totals 14 residues. The CDR3 reads CASSARQGTDTQYF. CDR3 nucleotide sequence: TGTGCCAGCAGCGCCCGACAGGGGACAGATACGCAGTATTTT.

This sequence joins TRBV6-1 and TRBJ1-5, with D possibly TRBD1 on 6 matching bases. Germline V CDR1 and CDR2: MNHNS, SASEGT. V was pared by 6 bases and J by 6 bases, with 18 bases between. The CDR3 is made up of 15 amino acids. CDR3 coding DNA: TGTGCCAGCAGCCTCGTGTCGGGGGCAGGTCAGCCCCAGCATTTT. Translated: CASSLVSGAGQPQHF.

This clonotype was picked up a small number of times. The rearrangement joins TRBV7-2 to TRBJ2-7, with 7 bases fitting TRBD2. CDR3 length: 14 residues. The germline gives CDR1 SGHTA, CDR2 FQGNSA. With V trimmed by 2 bases and J by 2 bases, 3 bases remained unmatched. In DNA, the CDR3 is TGTGCCAGCAGCTTATGGGGAGGGCCCTACGAGCAGTACTTC. Translating gives CASSLWGGPYEQYF.

Worth noting for this clonotype: An end of the junction does not agree with germline; a read error may underlie this. The chain employs TRBV10-3 and TRBJ2-3, with a weak D call TRBD1 (5 bases). The CDR3 runs 17 residues. Germline V gene sequence: CDR1 ENHRY, CDR2 SYGVKD. This CDR3 is CAISGQPIQVSTDMQYF. In DNA form, the CDR3 reads TGTGCCATCAGCGGGCAGCCCATACAGGTTAGCACAGATATGCAGTATTTT.

The CDR3 DNA follows: TGTGCCATCCGGACAGGGTTGAACACTGAAGCTTTCTTT. Protein sequence: CAIRTGLNTEAFF. The genes are TRBV10-3 and TRBJ1-1; 8 nucleotides align to TRBD1. This CDR3 region has 13 residues. CDR1 ENHRY and CDR2 SYGVKD come from the germline V gene. V shed 8 bases and J 0 bases; nucleotides not matched to a gene: 2.

This sequence joins TRBV6-5 and TRBJ2-5, with TRBD2 as a possible D gene (5 bases). There are 12 residues in the CDR3. V was cut by 4 bases and J by 9 bases, with 12 bases left in between. CDR1 and CDR2 (germline): MNHEY, SVGAGI. The CDR3 DNA sequence: TGTGCCAGCAGTTCCACGCGACTACCCCAGTACTTC. Its protein is CASSSTRLPQYF.

This clonotype was seen only a few times. This sequence joins TRBV20-1 and TRBJ2-1; D gene ambiguous. The CDR3 totals 11 residues. Germline V CDR1 and CDR2: DFQATT, SNEGSKA (reference sequence). The CDR3 region has the DNA TGCAGCCAATTATACTACAATGAGCAGTTCTTC. It encodes CSQLYYNEQFF.

The chain couples TRBV7-2 to TRBJ1-5; 8 bases line up with TRBD1. CDR1 is SGHTA, CDR2 FQGNSA, per germline. The CDR3 consists of 15 residues. The V gene end was trimmed by 6 bases and the J gene end by 1 base; junction bases not matched to a gene: 5. DNA for the CDR3: TGTGCCAGCAGACTGACAGGGGCAAGCAATCAGCCCCAGCATTTT. Translated, it gives CASRLTGASNQPQHF. Supplemented by reference TRBV7-2 and TRBJ1-5, the full variable domain reads GAGVSQSPSNKVTEKGKDVELRCDPISGHTALYWYRQSLGQGLEFLIYFQGNSAPDKSGLPSDRFSAERTGGSVSTLTIQRTQQEDSAVYLCASRLTGASNQPQHFGDGTRLSIL.

This clonotype has just a few counts. The CDR3 sequence is CSARDFLAGTQETQYF. CDR3 nucleotide sequence: TGCAGTGCTAGAGATTTTTTAGCGGGGACACAAGAGACCCAGTACTTC. This chain connects TRBV20-1 to TRBJ2-5, with TRBD2 identical over 8 bases. The germline V gene encodes CDR1 DFQATT and CDR2 SNEGSKA (reference sequence). V lost 0 bases and J lost 2; bases outside the gene matches: 8. The CDR3 runs to 16 residues.

This clonotype was counted only a few times. The rearrangement uses TRBV10-3 and TRBJ2-1; D uncertain. CDR1 is ENHRY, CDR2 SYGVKD, per germline. Between the trimmed V and J ends, which lost 2 bases and 6 bases, there was a span of 17 bases. This CDR3 has 16 residues. CDR3 loop: CAISEIRGSILNEQFF. The CDR3 nucleotides are TGTGCCATCAGTGAGATCCGCGGCTCCATCCTCAATGAGCAGTTCTTC.

A remark on this clonotype: One end of the junction is discordant with germline, which a read error may explain. V usage is TRBV29-1 and J usage is TRBJ2-1, with D possibly being TRBD2 (7 bases). The CDR3 runs to 14 residues. Germline CDR1 SQVTM, CDR2 ANQGSEA. This CDR3 is CSVEAPLRGGEGNF. The CDR3 region has the DNA TGCAGCGTTGAAGCTCCCTTGAGGGGGGGCGAGGGGAACTTC.

This clonotype has a handful of counts. This chain connects TRBV20-1 to TRBJ2-1; D is unclear. The ends were cut back, 2 bases at V and 5 bases at J, with 7 bases in the middle. Germline-derived CDR1 and CDR2 are DFQATT and SNEGSKA (reference sequence). This CDR3 is 12 amino acids long. CDR3 sequence: CSARTSNNEQFF. CDR3 DNA: TGCAGTGCTAGAACCAGTAACAATGAGCAGTTCTTC.